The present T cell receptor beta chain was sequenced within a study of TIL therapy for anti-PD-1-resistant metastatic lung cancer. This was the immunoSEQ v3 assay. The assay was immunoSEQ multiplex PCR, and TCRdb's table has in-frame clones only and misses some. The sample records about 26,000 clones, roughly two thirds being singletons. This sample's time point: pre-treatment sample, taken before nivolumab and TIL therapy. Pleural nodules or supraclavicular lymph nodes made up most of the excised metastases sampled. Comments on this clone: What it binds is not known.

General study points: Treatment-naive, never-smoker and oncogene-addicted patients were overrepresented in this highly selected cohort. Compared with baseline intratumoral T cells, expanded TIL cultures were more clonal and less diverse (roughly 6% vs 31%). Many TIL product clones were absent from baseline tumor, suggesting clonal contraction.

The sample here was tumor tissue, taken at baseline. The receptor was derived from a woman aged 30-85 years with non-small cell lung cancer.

The CDR3 nucleotides are TGTGCCAGCAGCCCCTCTGGGACGGAAGAAAAACTGTTTTTT. Protein: CASSPSGTEEKLFF. The chain carries TRBV4-2 and TRBJ1-4; tentatively, D is TRBD1 (5 bases). Looked up from germline, CDR1 is LGHNA and CDR2 is YNFKEQ. The CDR3 runs 14 residues. V gave up 4 bases and J gave up 8 bases, with 14 bases separating them.